In this sample, the clone carrying this T cell receptor (beta chain) turned up a few times. Germline V gives CDR1 SGHVS, CDR2 FQNEAQ. Trimming took 0 bases from V and 8 from J, leaving 10 bases between them. The CDR3 covers 13 residues. These data belong to a study of OX40 agonist ivuxolimab in advanced cancers. This table comes from immunoSEQ multiplex PCR, and its TCRdb copy is limited to in-frame clones, with some not included. Of 100,000 to 150,000 clones listed, around 93% are singletons. The clonotype was recovered from an adult with an advanced solid tumor such as melanoma, head and neck, liver or kidney cancer. The sample in question was CD4+ or CD8+ T cells sorted from blood, obtained in a trial of the OX40 agonist ivuxolimab. The chain joins TRBV7-8 to TRBJ1-2; no clear D. The CDR3 region is CASSLARMQGYTF. For the CDR3, the DNA is TGTGCCAGCAGCTTAGCCCGGATGCAGGGCTACACCTTC.